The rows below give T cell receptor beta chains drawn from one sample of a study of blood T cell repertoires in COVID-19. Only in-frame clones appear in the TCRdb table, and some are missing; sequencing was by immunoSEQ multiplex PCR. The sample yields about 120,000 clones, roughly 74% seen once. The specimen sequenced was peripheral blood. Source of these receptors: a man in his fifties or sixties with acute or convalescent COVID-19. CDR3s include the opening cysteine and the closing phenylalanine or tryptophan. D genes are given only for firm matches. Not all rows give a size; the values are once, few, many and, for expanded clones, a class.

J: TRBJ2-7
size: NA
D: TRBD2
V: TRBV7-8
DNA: TGTGCCAGCAGCAAGGGACTAGACTACGAGCAGTACTTC
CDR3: CASSKGLDYEQYF

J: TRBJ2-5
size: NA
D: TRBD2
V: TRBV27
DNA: TGTGCCAGCAGTCCTACTAGCGGGGGTCAAGAGACCCAGTACTTC
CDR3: CASSPTSGGQETQYF

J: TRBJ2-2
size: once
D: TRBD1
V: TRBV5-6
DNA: TGTGCCAGCAGCTTGTCTCCAGGGGGCGTATCAGGGGAGCTGTTTTTT
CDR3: CASSLSPGGVSGELFF

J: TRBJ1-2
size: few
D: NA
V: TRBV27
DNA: TGTGCCAGCAGTTTAAGACAGACTAACTATGGCTACACCTTC
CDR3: CASSLRQTNYGYTF

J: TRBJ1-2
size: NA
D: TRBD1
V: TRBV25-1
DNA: TGTGCCAGCAGTCGGGACAGGGGGGACTATGGCTACACCTTC
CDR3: CASSRDRGDYGYTF

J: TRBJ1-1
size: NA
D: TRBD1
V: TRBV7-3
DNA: TGTGCCAGCAGCTTAAGGTCAGGGGGCCGAGAAGCTTTCTTT
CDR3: CASSLRSGGREAFF

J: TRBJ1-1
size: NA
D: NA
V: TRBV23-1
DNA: TGCGCCAGCAGTCTAGAATGGGGGGAGGCTTTGAACACTGAAGCTTTCTTT
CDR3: CASSLEWGEALNTEAFF

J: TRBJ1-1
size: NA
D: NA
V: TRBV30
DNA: TGTGCCTGGAGCTCAGGGGTTAGCACTGAAGCTTTCTTT
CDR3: CAWSSGVSTEAFF

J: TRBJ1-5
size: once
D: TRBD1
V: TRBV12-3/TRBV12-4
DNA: TGTGCCAGCGAAGACAGGGGCAATCAGCCCCAGCATTTT
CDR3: CASEDRGNQPQHF

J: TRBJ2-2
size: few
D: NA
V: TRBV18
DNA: TGTGCCAGCTCACCGGACACGCGGTCCGGGGAGCTGTTTTTT
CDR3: CASSPDTRSGELFF

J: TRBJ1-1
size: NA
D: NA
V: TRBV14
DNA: TGTGCCAGCAGCCCACAGGGCAGGGCGTTTGGGACTGAAGCTTTCTTT
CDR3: CASSPQGRAFGTEAFF

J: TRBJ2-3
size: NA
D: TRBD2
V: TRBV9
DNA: TGTGCCAGCAGGGGACTAGCGGGGGACCGCACAGATACGCAGTATTTT
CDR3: CASRGLAGDRTDTQYF

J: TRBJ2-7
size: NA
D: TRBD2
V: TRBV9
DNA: TGTGCCAGCAGCCCAACGGGAGGGTCCGGGGTCGAGCAGTACTTC
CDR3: CASSPTGGSGVEQYF

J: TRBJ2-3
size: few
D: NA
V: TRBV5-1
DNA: TGCGCCAGCAGCTTCCAAGGGGGGGGTACAGATACGCAGTATTTT
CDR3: CASSFQGGGTDTQYF

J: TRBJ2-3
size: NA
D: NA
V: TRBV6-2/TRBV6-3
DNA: TGTGCCAGCAGTTACCCGCGAGGGTACACAGATACGCAGTATTTT
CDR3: CASSYPRGYTDTQYF

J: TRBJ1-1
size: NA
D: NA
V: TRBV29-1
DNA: TGCACCGGAACAGGGTCTGACACTGAAGCTTTCTTT
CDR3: CTGTGSDTEAFF

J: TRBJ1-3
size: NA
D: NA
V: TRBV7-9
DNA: TGTGCCAGCAGCCACTCACAGGGAAACACCATATATTTT
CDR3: CASSHSQGNTIYF

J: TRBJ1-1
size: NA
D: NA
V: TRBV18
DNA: TGTGCCAGCTCACCTCAGGGGAAAACTGAAGCTTTCTTT
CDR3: CASSPQGKTEAFF

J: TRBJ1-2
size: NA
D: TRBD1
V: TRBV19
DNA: TGTGCCAGTAGTATCCGGGACAGGCGCTTGGGAGGCTACACCTTC
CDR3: CASSIRDRRLGGYTF

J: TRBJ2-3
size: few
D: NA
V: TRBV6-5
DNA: TGTGCCAGCAGCCAGCGGAGCCGGTCTACGCAGTATTTT
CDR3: CASSQRSRSTQYF

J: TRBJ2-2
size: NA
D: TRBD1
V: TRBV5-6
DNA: TGTGCCAGCAGCCAACAGGGGCATCGTACCACCGGGGAGCTGTTTTTT
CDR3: CASSQQGHRTTGELFF

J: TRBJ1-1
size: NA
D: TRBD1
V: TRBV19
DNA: TGTGCCAGTAGTGAGCGACAGGGGAACACTGAAGCTTTCTTT
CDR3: CASSERQGNTEAFF

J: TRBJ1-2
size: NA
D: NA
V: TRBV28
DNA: TGTGCCACGAGCAGGGGAACTATTAACTATGGCTACACCTTC
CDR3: CATSRGTINYGYTF

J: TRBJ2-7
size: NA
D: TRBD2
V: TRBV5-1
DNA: TGCGCCAGCAGCTTGGGGGGGACTAGCGGAGTCTCGGAGCAGTACTTC
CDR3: CASSLGGTSGVSEQYF

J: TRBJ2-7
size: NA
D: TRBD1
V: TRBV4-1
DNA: TGCGCCAGCAGCCGGGGACAGGGCTACGAGCAGTACTTC
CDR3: CASSRGQGYEQYF

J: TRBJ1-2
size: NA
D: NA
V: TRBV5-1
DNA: TGCGCCAGCAGCTTCGACAGTACCTATGGCTACACCTTC
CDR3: CASSFDSTYGYTF

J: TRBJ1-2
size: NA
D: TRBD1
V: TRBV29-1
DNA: TGCAGCGTTCGACAGGGGGCGGGGTATGGCTACACCTTC
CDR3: CSVRQGAGYGYTF

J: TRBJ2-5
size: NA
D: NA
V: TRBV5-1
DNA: TGCGCCAGCAGCTTAAGTGCGGGGAGGGAGACCCAGTACTTC
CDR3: CASSLSAGRETQYF

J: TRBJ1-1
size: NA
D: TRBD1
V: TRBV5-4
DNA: TGTGCCAGCAGCGAAACAGGGGCGGGTAGGAACACTGAAGCTTTCTTT
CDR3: CASSETGAGRNTEAFF

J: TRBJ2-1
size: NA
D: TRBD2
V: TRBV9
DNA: TGTGCCAGCAGCGTAGTTGAGTCTAGCGGGTACTGGGGTGAGCAGTTCTTC
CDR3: CASSVVESSGYWGEQFF

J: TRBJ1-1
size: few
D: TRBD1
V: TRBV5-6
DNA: TGTGCCAGCATAGGGAACAGGGGGCGAACTGAAGCTTTCTTT
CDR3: CASIGNRGRTEAFF

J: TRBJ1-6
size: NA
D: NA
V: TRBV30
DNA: TGTGCCTGGAGTGCGAACTCCAATTCACCCCTCCACTTT
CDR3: CAWSANSNSPLHF

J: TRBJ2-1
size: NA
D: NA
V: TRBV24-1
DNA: TGTGCCACCAGTGATTTTAGGGCAGGGCACTACAATGAGCAGTTCTTC
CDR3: CATSDFRAGHYNEQFF

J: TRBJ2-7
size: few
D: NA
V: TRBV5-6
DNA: TGTGCCAGCAGCTTGATATCCGGCTCCTACGAGCAGTACTTC
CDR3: CASSLISGSYEQYF

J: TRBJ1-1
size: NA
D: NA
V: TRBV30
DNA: TGTGCCTGGAGTGTTGGGGGCCTGGCAGCTTTCTTT
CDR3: CAWSVGGLAAFF

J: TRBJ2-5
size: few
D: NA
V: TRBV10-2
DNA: TGCGCCAGCAGTGTAAGAGCGGAAGAGACCCAGTACTTC
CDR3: CASSVRAEETQYF

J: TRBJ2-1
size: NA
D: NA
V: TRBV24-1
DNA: TGTGCCACAGGGGAAAGCTCCTACAATGAGCAGTTCTTC
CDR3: CATGESSYNEQFF

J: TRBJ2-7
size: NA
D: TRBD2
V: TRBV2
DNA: TGTGCCAGCATGGGCGGGGGGCTCTACGAGCAGTACTTC
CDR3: CASMGGGLYEQYF

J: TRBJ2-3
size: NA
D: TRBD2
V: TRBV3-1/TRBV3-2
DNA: TGTGCCAGCAGCCAAGGGAGGAGCGGGGGGGCCGGTTTTATAGATACGCAGTATTTT
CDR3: CASSQGRSGGAGFIDTQYF

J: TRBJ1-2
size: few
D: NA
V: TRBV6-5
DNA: TGTGCCAGCAGATTACTAGGTCCACGCGACGGCTACACCTTC
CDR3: CASRLLGPRDGYTF

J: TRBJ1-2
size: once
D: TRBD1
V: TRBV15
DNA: TGTGCCACCAGCAGACAAACAGGGGGGATCTATGGCTACACCTTC
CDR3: CATSRQTGGIYGYTF

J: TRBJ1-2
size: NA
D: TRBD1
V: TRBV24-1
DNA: TGTGCCACCAGTGATTTACAGGGGACCTATGGCTACACCTTC
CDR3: CATSDLQGTYGYTF

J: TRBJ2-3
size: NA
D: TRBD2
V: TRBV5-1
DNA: TGCGCCAGCAGCTTGAGCGGGGGGGCGGCCCAAAAAGATACGCAGTATTTT
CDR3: CASSLSGGAAQKDTQYF

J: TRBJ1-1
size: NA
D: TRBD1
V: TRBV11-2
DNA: TGTGCCAGCAGACAGGGGGAATTTAACACTGAAGCTTTCTTT
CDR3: CASRQGEFNTEAFF

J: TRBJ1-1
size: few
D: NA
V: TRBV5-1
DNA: TGCGCCAGCAGCTCCCAGGGAAAGAACACTGAAGCTTTCTTT
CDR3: CASSSQGKNTEAFF

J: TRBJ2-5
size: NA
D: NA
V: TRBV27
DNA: TGTGCCAGCAGTCTATACAGGGGCGCGGGGCAAGAGACCCAGTACTTC
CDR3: CASSLYRGAGQETQYF